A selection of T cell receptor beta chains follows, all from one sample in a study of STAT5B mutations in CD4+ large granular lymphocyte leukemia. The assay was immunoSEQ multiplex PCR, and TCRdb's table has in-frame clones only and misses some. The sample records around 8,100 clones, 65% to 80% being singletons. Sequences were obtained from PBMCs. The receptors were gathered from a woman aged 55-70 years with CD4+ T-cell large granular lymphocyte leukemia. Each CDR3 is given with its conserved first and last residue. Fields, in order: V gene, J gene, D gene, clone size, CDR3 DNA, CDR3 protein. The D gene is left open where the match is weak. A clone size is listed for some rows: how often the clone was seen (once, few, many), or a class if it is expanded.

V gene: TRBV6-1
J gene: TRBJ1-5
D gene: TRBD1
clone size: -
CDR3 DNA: TGTGCCAGCAGTAAACAGGGGGCTGTACAGCCCCAGCATTTT
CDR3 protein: CASSKQGAVQPQHF

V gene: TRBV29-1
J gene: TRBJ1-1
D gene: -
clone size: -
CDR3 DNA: TGCAGCGTTCGAAGTTGGGCGGCGGGGAACACTGAAGCTTTCTTT
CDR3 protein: CSVRSWAAGNTEAFF

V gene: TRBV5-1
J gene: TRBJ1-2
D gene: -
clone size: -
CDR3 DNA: TGCGCCAGCAGCTTGGAAGGGTCAATGAATGGCTACACCTTC
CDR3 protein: CASSLEGSMNGYTF

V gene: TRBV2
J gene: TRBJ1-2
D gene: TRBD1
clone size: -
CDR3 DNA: TGTGCCAGCTTCCCCGCTCTGGGACAGGGGAGCTATGGCTACACCTTC
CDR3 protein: CASFPALGQGSYGYTF

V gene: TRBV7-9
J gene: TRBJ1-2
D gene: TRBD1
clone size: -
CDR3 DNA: TGTGCCAGCAGCTCCAGGACAGGCGGATTTGTCGGCTACACCTTC
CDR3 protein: CASSSRTGGFVGYTF

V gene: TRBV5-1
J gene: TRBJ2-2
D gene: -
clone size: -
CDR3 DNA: TGCGCCAGCAGCTTTAGGCAGAACACCGGGGAGCTGTTTTTT
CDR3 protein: CASSFRQNTGELFF

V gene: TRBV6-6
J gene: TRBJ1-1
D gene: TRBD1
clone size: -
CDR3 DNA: TGTGCCAGCAGTCCCAGGGGGAAGAACACTGAAGCTTTCTTT
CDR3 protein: CASSPRGKNTEAFF

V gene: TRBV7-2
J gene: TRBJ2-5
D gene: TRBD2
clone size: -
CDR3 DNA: TGTGCCAGCAGCTTAGGGAGCGGGACCCAAGAGACCCAGTACTTC
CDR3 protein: CASSLGSGTQETQYF

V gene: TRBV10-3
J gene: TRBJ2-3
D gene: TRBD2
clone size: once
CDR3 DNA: TGTGCCATCAGCGTCACTAGCGGGGGCCCAGATACGCAGTATTTT
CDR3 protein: CAISVTSGGPDTQYF

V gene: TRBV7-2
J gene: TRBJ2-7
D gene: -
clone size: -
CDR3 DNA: TGTGCCAGCACTTTTCAGGGGCCCTACGAGCAGTACTTC
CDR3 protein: CASTFQGPYEQYF

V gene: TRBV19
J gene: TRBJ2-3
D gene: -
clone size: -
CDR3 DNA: TGTGCCAGTAGTTCCGGTTATACGCAGTATTTT
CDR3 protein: CASSSGYTQYF

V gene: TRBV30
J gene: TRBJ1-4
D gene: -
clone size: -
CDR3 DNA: TGTGCCTGGAGTGAGCGGATAAATGAAAAACTGTTTTTT
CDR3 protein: CAWSERINEKLFF

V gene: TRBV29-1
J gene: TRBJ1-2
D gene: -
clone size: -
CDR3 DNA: TGCAGCGTTGATGGCCCTTTGGGGGTGGGTGGCTACACCTTC
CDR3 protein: CSVDGPLGVGGYTF

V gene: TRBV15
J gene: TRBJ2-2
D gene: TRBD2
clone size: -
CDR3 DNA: TGTGCCACCGGGAGCGGGGGGGAAAACACCGGGGAGCTGTTTTTT
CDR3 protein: CATGSGGENTGELFF

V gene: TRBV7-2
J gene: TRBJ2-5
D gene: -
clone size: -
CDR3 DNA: TGTGCCAGCAGCTTGACAGGATCGACCCTGACCCAGTACTTC
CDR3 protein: CASSLTGSTLTQYF

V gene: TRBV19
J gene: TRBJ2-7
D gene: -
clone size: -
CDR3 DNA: TGTGCCAGTAGTATAGCCGGGATCGGTTCCTACGAGCAGTACTTC
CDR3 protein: CASSIAGIGSYEQYF

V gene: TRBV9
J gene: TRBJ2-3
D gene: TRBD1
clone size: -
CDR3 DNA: TGTGCCAGCAGCGTAGAAGGGGGCTTCACAGATACGCAGTATTTT
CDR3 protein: CASSVEGGFTDTQYF

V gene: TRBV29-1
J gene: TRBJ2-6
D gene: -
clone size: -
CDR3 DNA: TGCAGCGGCCTCGGTGGGGCCAACGTCCTGACTTTC
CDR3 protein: CSGLGGANVLTF

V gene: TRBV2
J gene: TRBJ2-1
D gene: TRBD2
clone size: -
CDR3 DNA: TGTGCCAGCAGTCCGACTAGCGGACTCTCCTACAATGAGCAGTTCTTC
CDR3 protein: CASSPTSGLSYNEQFF

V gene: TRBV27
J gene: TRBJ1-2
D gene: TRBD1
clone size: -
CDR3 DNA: TGTGCCAGCAGCTTCACGACAGGGGGAAACGGCTACACCTTC
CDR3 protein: CASSFTTGGNGYTF